This TCR beta chain was identified during a study of T cell repertoires in cytomegalovirus infection. Across the study: Indications came from public TCR beta signatures; they pointed to CMV infection and to a matching HLA type.

Broader study findings: Cumulative frequency of public TCR beta families picked out carriers of CMV plus the relevant HLA.

TCRdb processed the reads anew with MiXCR; each CDR3 protein has one entry. The sample holds fewer than 300,000 distinct CDR3 sequences, about 23% seen once. With regard to this clonotype: Its antigen is as yet unknown.

From germline, CDR1 is SGHVS and CDR2 FNYEAQ. V was pared by 5 bases and J by 6 bases, with 10 bases between. The CDR3 sequence is 12 residues long. V usage is TRBV7-6 and J usage is TRBJ1-1; D unresolved. The sample was PBMCs. This TCR derives from a human donor in good health (CMV status not recorded). Some clones in this sample may be carry-over from other donors' samples. The CDR3 loop reads CASSRVWAEAFF. CDR3 DNA: TGTGCCAGCAGCCGCGTGTGGGCTGAAGCTTTCTTT. The entire variable domain, with the rest obtained from reference TRBV7-6 and TRBJ1-1, is as follows: GAGVSQSPRYKVTKRGQDVALRCDPISGHVSLYWYRQALGQGPEFLTYFNYEAQQDKSGLPNDRFSAERPEGSISTLTIQRTEQRDSAMYRCASSRVWAEAFFGQGTRLTVV.